One sample yielded the 28 T cell receptor beta chains listed below, sequenced in a study of blood T cell repertoires in COVID-19. Libraries were prepared by immunoSEQ multiplex PCR; TCRdb keeps only in-frame clonotypes and omits some of them. The sample holds 23,000 or so clones, about 89% seen once. Sequencing used peripheral blood. These receptors came from a man aged 65 to 79 with active COVID-19.

This sequence joins TRBV5-4 and TRBJ2-5; weak D call: TRBD2 (5 bases). The V gene lost 2 bases and the J gene lost 3 bases, with 11 bases spanning the gap. Germline V gives CDR1 SGHNT, CDR2 YYREEE (reference sequence). This CDR3 is built from 14 residues. This CDR3 reads CASSLASREETQYF. DNA for the CDR3: TGTGCCAGCAGCTTAGCTTCGCGGGAAGAGACCCAGTACTTC. The full variable domain, in which reference TRBV5-4 and TRBJ2-5 provide the parts outside the CDR3, is ETGVTQSPTHLIKTRGQQVTLRCSSQSGHNTVSWYQQALGQGPQFIFQYYREEENGRGNFPPRFSGLQFPNYSSELNVNALELDDSALYLCASSLASREETQYFGPGTRLLVL.

The chain has TRBV7-6 and TRBJ2-7, with D maybe TRBD2 (6 bases). Germline values: CDR1 SGHVS, CDR2 FNYEAQ. Trimming shortened V by 1 base and J by 1 base, and 11 bases separated the two germline ends. The CDR3 has 15 residues. The CDR3 reads CASSLGAGRSYEQYF. CDR3 in DNA: TGTGCCAGCAGCTTAGGGGCGGGGAGGTCCTACGAGCAGTACTTC. Looking up the rest from reference TRBV7-6 and TRBJ2-7 gives the full variable domain: GAGVSQSPRYKVTKRGQDVALRCDPISGHVSLYWYRQALGQGPEFLTYFNYEAQQDKSGLPNDRFSAERPEGSISTLTIQRTEQRDSAMYRCASSLGAGRSYEQYFGPGTRLTVT.

The CDR3 DNA is TGTGCCAGCAGCTTGCCTAGCGGGAGTGCAGATACGCAGTATTTT. Amino acids: CASSLPSGSADTQYF. This chain joins TRBV7-9 and TRBJ2-3, with 10 bases lining up with TRBD2. CDR1 is SEHNR, CDR2 FQNEAQ, per germline (reference sequence). The length of the CDR3 is 15 residues. J gave up 4 bases and V 3 bases, and 4 bases lay outside the gene matches.

This clone was detected only a few times. The chain has TRBV4-1 and TRBJ2-7; the match to TRBD1 covers 12 bases. The V gene end was trimmed by 6 bases and the J gene end by 4 bases; junction bases not matched to a gene: 7. Germline CDR1 is MGHRA and CDR2 is YSYEKL. This CDR3 contains 15 residues. The DNA for the CDR3 is TGCGCCAGCAGTCCCGGGACAGGGGGCTTATACGAGCAGTACTTC. It specifies CASSPGTGGLYEQYF.

CDR3 nucleotides: TGTGCCAGCAGCTTAGGGTCTAGCGGGATAACAGATACGCAGTATTTT. Protein sequence: CASSLGSSGITDTQYF. The chain is built from TRBV7-6 and TRBJ2-3; 9 bases align to TRBD2. The V and J ends lost 1 base and 3 bases, in that order; junction bases with no gene match: 5. Germline V lookup: CDR1 SGHVS, CDR2 FNYEAQ. This CDR3 has 16 residues.

The chain has TRBV5-5 and TRBJ2-1; 9 nucleotides agree with TRBD1. J lost 2 bases, V lost 4 bases, and 4 bases had no gene match. Germline V lookup: CDR1 SGHKS, CDR2 YYEKEE (reference sequence). The CDR3 runs to 15 residues. This chain's CDR3 is CASSPGQGTYNEQFF. The CDR3 coding sequence is TGTGCCAGCAGCCCGGGACAGGGAACCTACAATGAGCAGTTCTTC.

The DNA of the CDR3 is TGTGCCTGGAGAGCGACAGGGGGCGTTGGCTACACCTTC. Translation gives CAWRATGGVGYTF. This sequence joins TRBV30 and TRBJ1-2; 10 bases are a match to TRBD1. Germline CDR1 reads GTSNPN; CDR2 reads SVGIG (reference sequence). The trim removed 3 bases at V and 7 bases at J, leaving 5 bases unmatched. This CDR3 has 13 amino acids. Complete variable domain (other parts from reference TRBV30 and TRBJ1-2): SQTIHQWPATLVQPVGSPLSLECTVEGTSNPNLYWYRQAAGRGLQLLFYSVGIGQISSEVPQNLSASRPQDRQFILSSKKLLLSDSGFYLCAWRATGGVGYTFGSGTRLTVV.

Only one count was recorded for this clone. V usage is TRBV11-2 and J usage is TRBJ1-3; tentatively, D is TRBD1 (5 bases). V was shortened by 3 bases and J by 5 bases, with 14 bases between the two germline ends. In germline, CDR1 is SGHAT, CDR2 FQNNGV. The CDR3 is made up of 15 amino acids. DNA of the CDR3: TGTGCCAGCAGCTTCGTGGGGGGAGTGAGAAACACCATATATTTT. This codes for CASSFVGGVRNTIYF.

The rearrangement joins TRBV14 to TRBJ2-7; a weak D match, TRBD1 (5 bases). Trimming removed 1 base from V and 12 bases from J, with 13 bases in between. CDR3 length: 12 amino acids. Germline lookup yields CDR1 SGHDN and CDR2 FVKESK. CDR3 region: CASSQVGSRVYF. As DNA, the CDR3 is TGTGCCAGCAGCCAAGTTGGGTCCAGGGTGTACTTC.

This chain joins TRBV6-6 and TRBJ1-5; possible D gene TRBD1, 6 bases. V lost 2 bases and J lost 2, with 13 bases in between. Germline CDR1 reads MNHNY; CDR2 reads SVGAGI (reference sequence). The CDR3 consists of 16 residues. The CDR3 sequence: CASSYRGGVGNQPQHF. For the CDR3, the DNA is TGTGCCAGCAGTTACAGAGGGGGGGTCGGCAATCAGCCCCAGCATTTT.

This clone was recorded a few times. The chain joins TRBV5-5 to TRBJ1-5; unclear D gene. V gave up 1 base and J gave up 1 base, with 9 bases separating them. There are 15 residues in the CDR3. Looked up from germline, CDR1 is SGHKS and CDR2 is YYEKEE (reference sequence). CDR3 amino acids: CASSLSDWSNQPQHF. The CDR3 DNA reads as TGTGCCAGCAGCTTGAGCGACTGGAGCAATCAGCCCCAGCATTTT.

The chain has TRBV5-5 and TRBJ2-1, with 7 bases fitting TRBD1. J lost 5 bases, V lost 4 bases, and 12 bases had no gene match. The CDR3 length is 16 residues. CDR1 SGHKS and CDR2 YYEKEE come from the germline V gene (reference sequence). The CDR3 sequence: CASSRGQQVVNNEQFF. The DNA of the CDR3 is TGTGCCAGCAGCCGGGGACAGCAGGTCGTTAACAATGAGCAGTTCTTC.

V usage is TRBV11-2 and J usage is TRBJ2-5, with 8 bases identical to TRBD2. Germline V gene sequence: CDR1 SGHAT, CDR2 FQNNGV. With 3 bases clipped from V and 9 bases from J, the junction kept 12 bases outside the gene matches. The CDR3 spans 15 residues. The CDR3 region is CASSFELADFGAQYF. CDR3 DNA: TGTGCCAGCAGCTTTGAACTAGCGGACTTTGGGGCCCAGTACTTC.

This rearrangement joins TRBV3-1 (or the pseudogene TRBV3-2) to TRBJ2-3; tentatively, D is TRBD2 (6 bases). V was clipped by 2 bases and J by 6 bases, with 21 bases between them. The CDR3 length is 17 residues. Germline V gene data show CDR1 as LGHDT and CDR2 as YNNKEL (reference sequence). DNA for the CDR3: TGTGCCAGCAGCCAAAGGCGGGGAGACCGTCCGGGGGATACGCAGTATTTT. Amino acids: CASSQRRGDRPGDTQYF.

The chain employs TRBV7-2 and TRBJ2-1; 8 bases agree with TRBD2. CDR1 SGHTA and CDR2 FQGNSA come from the germline V gene. The CDR3 length is 13 residues. J lost 6 bases, V lost 5 bases, and 3 bases had no gene match. The CDR3 coding sequence is TGTGCCAGCAGCACGACTAGCGTCAATGAGCAGTTCTTC. Translated, it gives CASSTTSVNEQFF.

CDR3: CASSEDRGLSGAFF. CDR3 bases: TGTGCCAGCAGTGAAGACAGGGGGCTATCAGGAGCTTTCTTT. V gene TRBV2 combines with J gene TRBJ1-1; the match to TRBD1 covers 9 bases. The germline V gene encodes CDR1 SNHLY and CDR2 FYNNEI. Trimming at V came to 1 base and at J to 10 bases, leaving 7 bases not matched to a gene. The CDR3 is made up of 14 amino acids.

This chain connects TRBV7-8 to TRBJ1-2; 7 nucleotides match TRBD1. CDR3 length: 14 residues. Germline values: CDR1 SGHVS, CDR2 FQNEAQ. V was clipped by 7 bases and J by 6 bases; unmatched bases: 11. CDR3 in amino acids: CASKSGQNTHGYTF. CDR3 coding DNA: TGTGCCAGCAAGTCGGGACAGAACACCCATGGCTACACCTTC.

This clone is a singleton in its sample. The chain has TRBV6-1 and TRBJ1-5, with D tentatively TRBD1 (6 bases). The CDR3 is 16 residues long. Germline lookup yields CDR1 MNHNS and CDR2 SASEGT. V dropped 1 base and J dropped 0 bases, with 10 bases sitting between them. CDR3 sequence: CASSEGGRYSNQPQHF. The CDR3, as DNA: TGTGCCAGCAGTGAAGGGGGGCGGTATAGCAATCAGCCCCAGCATTTT.

The gene calls are TRBV9 and TRBJ1-2, with D possibly being TRBD1 (5 bases). V lost 4 bases and J 5 bases, leaving 15 bases between the germline ends. The germline gives CDR1 SGDLS, CDR2 YYNGEE. CDR3 length: 14 amino acids. CDR3 nucleotides: TGTGCCAGCAGCCCCCTAGGGGCCTTTTATGGCTACACCTTC. Translated, it gives CASSPLGAFYGYTF.

The V gene is TRBV5-1, the J gene TRBJ2-4; 8 bases are shared with TRBD1. The germline V gene encodes CDR1 SGHRS and CDR2 YFSETQ. CDR3 length: 15 amino acids. With V trimmed by 0 bases and J by 5 bases, 4 bases remained unmatched. The DNA of the CDR3 is TGCGCCAGCAGCTTGGTGGCGGACAGGGAAAACATTCAGTACTTC. Amino acid sequence: CASSLVADRENIQYF.

This rearrangement joins TRBV5-1 to TRBJ1-1; D is possibly TRBD1 (6 bases). The CDR3 contains 13 residues. Trimming took 4 bases from V and 3 from J, leaving 10 bases between them. Germline-derived CDR1 and CDR2 are SGHRS and YFSETQ. The CDR3 protein is CASSAGTHTEAFF. The CDR3 DNA is TGCGCCAGCAGCGCCGGGACACACACTGAAGCTTTCTTT.

This rearrangement joins TRBV5-5 to TRBJ2-3, with TRBD1 identical over 7 bases. The CDR3 runs to 16 residues. The J segment lost 4 bases and the V segment lost 0 bases, leaving 8 bases of the junction unmatched. Germline values: CDR1 SGHKS, CDR2 YYEKEE (reference sequence). The CDR3 region has the DNA TGTGCCAGCAGCTTGGTTAGTCAGGGGGTGTCAGATACGCAGTATTTT. This sequence encodes CASSLVSQGVSDTQYF.

V gene TRBV11-3 combines with J gene TRBJ2-3; D possibly corresponds to TRBD2 (5 bases). This CDR3 is 14 amino acids long. Trimming shortened V by 0 bases and J by 1 base, and 5 bases separated the two germline ends. CDR1 is SGHNT and CDR2 is YENEEA in the germline V gene. CDR3 loop: CASSLEGGTDTQYF. The DNA of the CDR3 is TGTGCCAGCAGCTTAGAGGGAGGCACAGATACGCAGTATTTT.

The rearrangement uses TRBV3-1 (or the pseudogene TRBV3-2) and TRBJ2-7; TRBD2 is a possible D gene (5 bases). V gave up 1 base and J gave up 0 bases, with 10 bases separating them. Germline CDR1 reads LGHDT; CDR2 reads YNNKEL (reference sequence). CDR3 size: 15 residues. CDR3 sequence (DNA): TGTGCCAGCAGCCAAGGGACTTGGAGCTCCTACGAGCAGTACTTC. Residues: CASSQGTWSSYEQYF.

The gene calls are TRBV4-2 and TRBJ1-5; 7 bases agree with TRBD1. The CDR3 is 15 residues long. Germline V gene lookup returns CDR1 LGHNA and CDR2 YNFKEQ. V was clipped by 0 bases and J by 2 bases; unmatched bases: 1. The CDR3 coding sequence is TGTGCCAGCAGCCAAGAGGGACAGCGCAATCAGCCCCAGCATTTT. Its translation is CASSQEGQRNQPQHF.

This CDR3 is CASSPSQGANSPLHF. The CDR3 DNA reads as TGTGCCAGCAGCCCCTCACAGGGGGCTAATTCACCCCTCCACTTT. The chain recombines TRBV5-4 with TRBJ1-6; TRBD1 aligns across 9 bases. This CDR3 comprises 15 residues. With 4 bases clipped from V and 6 bases from J, the junction kept 5 bases outside the gene matches. The germline CDR1 and CDR2 sequences are SGHNT and YYREEE (reference sequence).

The CDR3 DNA is TGTGCCAGTACGGGGGGGGCTCAAGAGACCCAGTACTTC. Translated, it gives CASTGGAQETQYF. The gene calls are TRBV19 and TRBJ2-5; 8 positions match TRBD2. The CDR3 is made up of 13 amino acids. Losses at the gene ends were 7 bases for V and 2 bases for J; bases not matched to a gene: 3. Germline V gene lookup returns CDR1 LNHDA and CDR2 SQIVND (reference sequence).

This CDR3 reads CAISESTQGNYGYTF. The CDR3 bases are TGTGCCATCAGTGAGTCGACGCAGGGGAACTATGGCTACACCTTC. The chain joins TRBV10-3 to TRBJ1-2, with D possibly TRBD1 on 6 matching bases. The germline V and J ends were trimmed by 0 bases and 2 bases, with 10 bases remaining between them. The CDR3 sequence is 15 residues long. Germline values: CDR1 ENHRY, CDR2 SYGVKD.